This entry lists 21 T cell receptor beta chains sequenced from one sample in a study of beta chain features in type 1 diabetes. Study-level findings and limits: People with Type 1 diabetes carried modestly yet significantly shorter TCRB CDR3s in all four CD4+ subsets.

Which antigens these TCRs recognize remains unknown. Investigators reverse transcribed all isolated RNA, so they sequenced expressed TCRB transcripts. Profiled with immunoSEQ multiplex PCR; TCRdb holds only in-frame clones, not every one. The sample consists of a few hundred thousand clones, 15% of them appearing once. Source material: naive CD4+ T cells from blood. These receptors came from a man aged 18 to 30 with type 1 diabetes.

The J gene is TRBJ2-7, the V gene TRBV27, with D perhaps matching TRBD1 (6 bases). The V and J ends lost 6 bases and 0 bases respectively, with 12 bases between them. CDR1 MNHEY and CDR2 SMNVEV come from the germline V gene (reference sequence). The CDR3 has 14 residues. The chain's CDR3 is CASSRQVPSYEQYF. The CDR3 nucleotides are TGTGCCAGCAGCCGACAGGTCCCCTCCTACGAGCAGTACTTC.

The V gene is TRBV5-4, the J gene TRBJ2-3; possible D gene TRBD2, 5 bases. CDR1 and CDR2 from the germline V gene are SGHNT and YYREEE (reference sequence). The CDR3 loop spans 13 amino acids. Trimming stripped 3 bases from V and 4 bases from J, with 9 bases between. CDR3 sequence: CASSSGGPDTQYF. The DNA for the CDR3 is TGTGCCAGCAGCTCCGGAGGACCAGATACGCAGTATTTT.

This clone was seen a few times. V usage is TRBV7-9 and J usage is TRBJ1-1; TRBD1 might be the D (5 bases). Germline CDR1 SEHNR, CDR2 FQNEAQ (reference sequence). The CDR3 covers 14 residues. The V gene lost 3 bases and the J gene lost 4 bases, with 12 bases spanning the gap. The CDR3 sequence: CASSLAGLATEAFF. DNA for the CDR3: TGTGCCAGCAGCTTGGCGGGGCTCGCCACTGAAGCTTTCTTT.

The V and J genes are TRBV15 and TRBJ1-1; D not resolved. V was cut by 0 bases and J by 1 base, with 15 bases left in between. In germline, CDR1 is LNHNV, CDR2 YYDKDF (reference sequence). This CDR3 has 17 amino acids. The CDR3 DNA is TGTGCCACCAGCAGAGATGAGGTGAGTCGGAGGAACACTGAAGCTTTCTTT. It translates to CATSRDEVSRRNTEAFF. Complete variable domain (other parts from reference TRBV15 and TRBJ1-1): DAMVIQNPRYQVTQFGKPVTLSCSQTLNHNVMYWYQQKSSQAPKLLFHYYDKDFNNEADTPDNFQSRRPNTSFCFLDIRSPGLGDTAMYLCATSRDEVSRRNTEAFFGQGTRLTVV.

This clone was found a few times. The chain recombines TRBV11-2 with TRBJ2-5; the D gene is possibly TRBD2 (5 bases). The germline V gene has CDR1 SGHAT and CDR2 FQNNGV. Trimming removed 2 bases at V and 4 bases at J, with 8 bases between. The CDR3 consists of 13 residues. CDR3 in DNA: TGTGCCAGCAGCTTATTAAGCGGAGAGACCCAGTACTTC. This encodes CASSLLSGETQYF.

This sequence joins TRBV18 and TRBJ1-1, with 8 positions matching TRBD1. This CDR3 contains 14 residues. With 5 bases clipped from V and 5 bases from J, the junction kept 7 bases outside the gene matches. Looked up from germline, CDR1 is KGHSH and CDR2 is LQKENI. Here the CDR3 reads CASSEQGAGTEAFF. The CDR3 bases are TGTGCCAGCTCAGAGCAGGGGGCCGGGACTGAAGCTTTCTTT.

This clone was found a few times. In DNA, the CDR3 is TGCGCCAGCAGCTCGACCGCGGGGAACACTGAAGCTTTCTTT. Translation gives CASSSTAGNTEAFF. The V gene is TRBV5-1, the J gene TRBJ1-1; D uncertain. Germline V gives CDR1 SGHRS, CDR2 YFSETQ. The CDR3 loop spans 14 amino acids. V was shortened by 3 bases and J by 1 base, with 10 bases between the two germline ends. Combining the CDR3 with reference TRBV5-1 and TRBJ1-1 gives the whole variable domain KAGVTQTPRYLIKTRGQQVTLSCSPISGHRSVSWYQQTPGQGLQFLFEYFSETQRNKGNFPGRFSGRQFSNSRSEMNVSTLELGDSALYLCASSSTAGNTEAFFGQGTRLTVV.

The CDR3 spells CASSDEARSSYNEQFF. In DNA, the CDR3 is TGTGCCAGCAGTGACGAAGCGCGCAGCTCCTACAATGAGCAGTTCTTC. The J gene is TRBJ2-1, the V gene TRBV6-4; no reliable D call. CDR1 is MRHNA, CDR2 SNTAGT, per germline. This CDR3 is built from 16 residues. The ends were cut back, 2 bases at V and 0 bases at J, with 11 bases in the middle.

The chain is built from TRBV18 and TRBJ2-3; D gene ambiguous. Germline V gene sequence: CDR1 KGHSH, CDR2 LQKENI. CDR3 length equals 14 residues. V was trimmed by 4 bases and J by 5 bases, leaving 13 bases between them. In DNA form, the CDR3 reads TGTGCCAGCTCACTACGAGCTCTTGGAGATACGCAGTATTTT. This sequence encodes CASSLRALGDTQYF.

This clone was found once. The chain recombines TRBV27 with TRBJ2-2, with TRBD2 identical over 14 bases. Germline CDR1 MNHEY, CDR2 SMNVEV (reference sequence). V shed 6 bases, J shed 0 bases, and the junction held 3 bases outside the gene matches. The CDR3 contains 17 residues. CDR3 in amino acids: CASRQTSGGANTGELFF. CDR3 sequence (DNA): TGTGCCAGCAGGCAGACTAGCGGGGGGGCGAACACCGGGGAGCTGTTTTTT.

The rearrangement uses TRBV30 and TRBJ2-2, with TRBD1 identical over 9 bases. Germline assignment: CDR1 GTSNPN and CDR2 SVGIG (reference sequence). CDR3 size: 13 residues. V shed 3 bases and J 15 bases; nucleotides not matched to a gene: 11. CDR3: CAWSPQGTGNLFF. The CDR3, as DNA: TGTGCCTGGAGCCCACAAGGGACAGGGAATTTGTTTTTT.

This clone was seen more than once but under ten times. V gene TRBV18 combines with J gene TRBJ1-3; no firm D call. This CDR3 region has 14 residues. V dropped 6 bases and J dropped 2 bases, with 11 bases sitting between them. Germline values: CDR1 KGHSH, CDR2 LQKENI. The CDR3 DNA reads TGTGCCAGCTCCCCCGAGAGGCCTGGAAACACCATATATTTT. Protein sequence: CASSPERPGNTIYF.

The rearrangement uses TRBV7-2 and TRBJ1-1, with 8 bases lining up with TRBD1. In germline, CDR1 is SGHTA, CDR2 FQGNSA. There are 14 residues in the CDR3. J gave up 4 bases and V 7 bases, and 8 bases lay outside the gene matches. The CDR3 loop is CASTLNRGSTEAFF. The DNA of the CDR3 is TGTGCCAGCACCCTAAACAGGGGGAGCACTGAAGCTTTCTTT.

This clone was counted a few times. This chain's CDR3 is CASSFSRQSTDTQYF. As DNA, the CDR3 is TGTGCCAGCAGCTTTTCTCGACAGAGCACAGATACGCAGTATTTT. V is TRBV11-2 and J is TRBJ2-3; D may be TRBD1 (5 bases). The CDR3 spans 15 residues. Trimming stripped 3 bases from V and 0 bases from J, with 10 bases between. Germline V gene lookup returns CDR1 SGHAT and CDR2 FQNNGV. The whole variable domain, remainder taken from reference TRBV11-2 and TRBJ2-3, is EAGVAQSPRYKIIEKRQSVAFWCNPISGHATLYWYQQILGQGPKLLIQFQNNGVVDDSQLPKDRFSAERLKGVDSTLKIQPAKLEDSAVYLCASSFSRQSTDTQYFGPGTRLTVL.

This clone has only a few counts. The chain uses TRBV19 and TRBJ2-5; 11 bases agree with TRBD2. The J segment lost 3 bases and the V segment lost 10 bases, leaving 7 bases of the junction unmatched. The CDR3 is 14 amino acids. In germline, CDR1 is LNHDA, CDR2 SQIVND (reference sequence). The CDR3 is CATATSGGEETQYF. The CDR3 nucleotides are TGTGCCACCGCAACTAGCGGGGGAGAAGAGACCCAGTACTTC.

The chain combines TRBV7-9 with TRBJ1-2, with D uncertain. The CDR3 extends over 15 amino acids. The V end was cut by 5 bases, the J end by 4 bases, with 17 bases between. From germline, CDR1 is SEHNR and CDR2 FQNEAQ (reference sequence). In DNA form, the CDR3 reads TGTGCCAGCAGCACCCCCTCGAACCTGGCCTATGGCTACACCTTC. This codes for CASSTPSNLAYGYTF. The whole variable domain, filled in from reference TRBV7-9 and TRBJ1-2, reads DTGVSQNPRHKITKRGQNVTFRCDPISEHNRLYWYRQTLGQGPEFLTYFQNEAQLEKSRLLSDRFSAERPKGSFSTLEIQRTEQGDSAMYLCASSTPSNLAYGYTFGSGTRLTVV.

This clone was detected once. The rearrangement joins TRBV28 to TRBJ1-6, with 7 bases that match TRBD1. Germline values: CDR1 MDHEN, CDR2 SYDVKM. V gave up 5 bases and J gave up 5 bases; unmatched junction bases: 3. The CDR3 sequence is 14 residues long. The CDR3 protein is CASSRGQNNSPLHF. The CDR3 DNA follows: TGTGCCAGCAGTAGGGGACAGAATAATTCACCCCTCCACTTT. The full variable domain, its missing parts supplied by reference TRBV28 and TRBJ1-6, is DVKVTQSSRYLVKRTGEKVFLECVQDMDHENMFWYRQDPGLGLRLIYFSYDVKMKEKGDIPEGYSVSREKKERFSLILESASTNQTSMYLCASSRGQNNSPLHFGNGTRLTVT.

The CDR3 coding sequence is TGTGCCAGCAGCTTAGGACAGAACACTGAAGCTTTCTTT. This encodes CASSLGQNTEAFF. The V call is TRBV11-3, the J call TRBJ1-1; D gene ambiguous. This CDR3 contains 13 residues. The germline V gene has CDR1 SGHNT and CDR2 YENEEA. With 1 base removed from V and 1 base from J, the gap between germline ends came to 4 bases.

This sequence joins TRBV30 and TRBJ1-2; TRBD1 matches at 8 bases. The junction had 9 bases not matched to a gene; V was cut back by 2 bases and J by 1 base. This CDR3 spans 16 amino acids. The V gene's germline CDR1 is GTSNPN and CDR2 SVGIG (reference sequence). CDR3 sequence (DNA): TGTGCCTGGAGTCTTCGCCGGGACAGGCTTAACTATGGCTACACCTTC. As protein: CAWSLRRDRLNYGYTF.

V usage is TRBV6-6 and J usage is TRBJ2-7, with 8 nucleotides matching TRBD2. Germline CDR1 and CDR2: MNHNY and SVGAGI (reference sequence). The CDR3 is 14 residues long. The junction had 7 bases not matched to a gene; V was cut back by 6 bases and J by 3 bases. This chain's CDR3 is CASRLRGALYEQYF. The DNA of the CDR3 is TGTGCCAGCAGACTGCGGGGGGCACTCTACGAGCAGTACTTC.

A few counts support this clone. V is TRBV6-6 and J is TRBJ2-3; 10 nucleotides match TRBD2. The V and J ends lost 7 bases and 5 bases, in that order; junction bases with no gene match: 6. Germline values: CDR1 MNHNY, CDR2 SVGAGI (reference sequence). The CDR3 spans 14 residues. The CDR3: CASKRAGGEDTQYF. Here the CDR3 DNA reads TGTGCCAGCAAGCGAGCGGGGGGGGAAGATACGCAGTATTTT.